This is a list of T cell receptor beta chains from one sample in a study of cytomegalovirus exposure and HLA in healthy donors. The method was immunoSEQ multiplex PCR; TCRdb's version includes in-frame clones alone and lacks a portion of them. In the table there are about 93,000 clones, around three quarters of which are singletons. The sample was PBMCs. All receptors come from a man between 25 and 39 years old in good health and CMV-seronegative. CDR3s include the opening cysteine and the closing phenylalanine or tryptophan. Fields, in order: J gene, clone size, V gene, D gene, CDR3 DNA, CDR3 protein. A D gene is named only where the DNA matches it firmly. Not every row has a clone size; where given, it reads once, few, many or a size class.

J: TRBJ2-2; size: -; V: TRBV11-2; D: -; DNA: TGTGCCAGCAGCTCCCCGGTATCCACCGGGGAGCTGTTTTTT; CDR3: CASSSPVSTGELFF
J: TRBJ2-2; size: -; V: TRBV7-8; D: -; DNA: TGTGCCAGCAGCTTTACTAAAGTCCGCACCGGGGAGCTGTTTTTT; CDR3: CASSFTKVRTGELFF
J: TRBJ2-1; size: -; V: TRBV2; D: TRBD1; DNA: TGTGCCAGCAGGCCCGGGACAGGCGCGGTCAGTGAGCAGTTCTTC; CDR3: CASRPGTGAVSEQFF
J: TRBJ2-2; size: -; V: TRBV7-9; D: -; DNA: TGTGCCAGCCTTGCCTCGGGGGTCACGGGCACCGGGGAGCTGTTTTTT; CDR3: CASLASGVTGTGELFF
J: TRBJ1-5; size: -; V: TRBV7-2; D: -; DNA: TGTGCCAGCAGCTTAGATCGGGGAGGCAATCAGCCCCAGCATTTT; CDR3: CASSLDRGGNQPQHF
J: TRBJ2-1; size: -; V: TRBV5-1; D: TRBD2; DNA: TGCGCCAGCAGCCCGGAGGGAGCGGGAGGTTTGAATGAGCAGTTCTTC; CDR3: CASSPEGAGGLNEQFF
J: TRBJ1-1; size: -; V: TRBV2; D: TRBD1; DNA: TGTGCCAGCAGTGACCCCCCCGACAGGGGGCGATACACTGAAGCTTTCTTT; CDR3: CASSDPPDRGRYTEAFF
J: TRBJ2-7; size: -; V: TRBV7-9; D: TRBD2; DNA: TGTGCCAGCAGCTTATCAGGAGCGGGGGTCTACGAGCAGTACTTC; CDR3: CASSLSGAGVYEQYF
J: TRBJ2-7; size: -; V: TRBV23-1; D: TRBD1; DNA: TGCGCCAGCAGTGGACAGGGCACCTACGAGCAGTACTTC; CDR3: CASSGQGTYEQYF
J: TRBJ1-5; size: -; V: TRBV6-6; D: -; DNA: TGTGCCAGCAGACGCGAGAGGTATAGCAATCAGCCCCAGCATTTT; CDR3: CASRRERYSNQPQHF
J: TRBJ2-2; size: -; V: TRBV5-1; D: -; DNA: TGCGCCAGCAGCTTATCAGGGACGAACACCGGGGAGCTGTTTTTT; CDR3: CASSLSGTNTGELFF
J: TRBJ2-2; size: -; V: TRBV4-3; D: TRBD2; DNA: TGCGCCAGCAGCCAAGATCGGGAGGGTGTTGCCGGGGAGCTGTTTTTT; CDR3: CASSQDREGVAGELFF
J: TRBJ1-1; size: once; V: TRBV7-3; D: TRBD1; DNA: TGTGCCAGCAGCACGCGGACAGGTGAAGCTTTCTTT; CDR3: CASSTRTGEAFF
J: TRBJ1-1; size: -; V: TRBV18; D: TRBD1; DNA: TGTGCCAGCTCACCCCGGGACAGTGGGAGCACTGAAGCTTTCTTT; CDR3: CASSPRDSGSTEAFF
J: TRBJ1-4; size: -; V: TRBV27; D: TRBD1; DNA: TGTGCCAGCGGGGGACAGGGCTTAGGGGAAAAACTGTTTTTT; CDR3: CASGGQGLGEKLFF
J: TRBJ1-1; size: -; V: TRBV19; D: -; DNA: TGTGCCAGTGCAGGGTTGAACCCTGAAGCTTTCTTT; CDR3: CASAGLNPEAFF
J: TRBJ1-1; size: -; V: TRBV4-2; D: -; DNA: TGTGCCAGCAGCCAAGGAGAAGTCTGGGGTCGGAGGGACACTGAAGCTTTCTTT; CDR3: CASSQGEVWGRRDTEAFF
J: TRBJ2-1; size: -; V: TRBV5-1; D: TRBD2; DNA: TGCGCCAGCAGCTTACTAGCGGGGTATGGGAATGAGCAGTTCTTC; CDR3: CASSLLAGYGNEQFF
J: TRBJ2-2; size: -; V: TRBV2; D: TRBD1; DNA: TGTGCCAGCAGTGATTCAGGGGGCGGCGGGGAGCTGTTTTTT; CDR3: CASSDSGGGGELFF
J: TRBJ1-5; size: -; V: TRBV6-5; D: -; DNA: TGTGCCAGCAGTTACTTGCAGGGGAGTAGCAATCAGCCCCAGCATTTT; CDR3: CASSYLQGSSNQPQHF
J: TRBJ1-4; size: -; V: TRBV4-2; D: -; DNA: TGTGCCAGCAGCCAAGATCGGAACAGAGCACCCGGAAAACTGTTTTTT; CDR3: CASSQDRNRAPGKLFF
J: TRBJ2-2; size: -; V: TRBV5-1; D: TRBD2; DNA: TGCGCCAGCAGCTCGAAGGTTGCGGGAGTTTCCGGGGAGCTGTTTTTT; CDR3: CASSSKVAGVSGELFF
J: TRBJ2-5; size: -; V: TRBV19; D: TRBD2; DNA: TGTGCCAGTAGTTCCCCTCTAGCGGGGGGGCCGAAGACCCAGTACTTC; CDR3: CASSSPLAGGPKTQYF
J: TRBJ1-2; size: -; V: TRBV7-2; D: -; DNA: TGTGCCAGCAGCTTAGGGGGGGGCTGGATTGGAGGCCATGGCTACACCTTC; CDR3: CASSLGGGWIGGHGYTF
J: TRBJ2-5; size: -; V: TRBV9; D: TRBD2; DNA: TGTGCCAGCAGCGTAGGAGCGGGGGGGCCGAGGGAGACCCAGTACTTC; CDR3: CASSVGAGGPRETQYF
J: TRBJ1-2; size: -; V: TRBV19; D: TRBD1; DNA: TGTGCCAGTAACTCCAAAGGGGACAGGGATGGGTATGGCTACACCTTC; CDR3: CASNSKGDRDGYGYTF
J: TRBJ1-1; size: -; V: TRBV7-9; D: TRBD1; DNA: TGTGCCAGCAGCGCCCGACAGGGGGACACTGAAGCTTTCTTT; CDR3: CASSARQGDTEAFF
J: TRBJ1-1; size: few; V: TRBV29-1; D: TRBD1; DNA: TGCAGCGTGATAACAGGGGACACTGAAGCTTTCTTT; CDR3: CSVITGDTEAFF
J: TRBJ1-4; size: -; V: TRBV18; D: TRBD1; DNA: TGTGCCAGCTCACCACCGGGACAGGGGGACGAAAAACTGTTTTTT; CDR3: CASSPPGQGDEKLFF
J: TRBJ2-1; size: -; V: TRBV18; D: TRBD2; DNA: TGTGCCAGCTCATTAGGACTAGCGGGAGGGGCAAGGGAGCAGTTCTTC; CDR3: CASSLGLAGGAREQFF
J: TRBJ1-3; size: -; V: TRBV7-8; D: TRBD1; DNA: TGTGCCAGCAGCTTAGCTACGACAGGGTCTGGAAACACCATATATTTT; CDR3: CASSLATTGSGNTIYF
J: TRBJ2-1; size: once; V: TRBV4-3; D: -; DNA: TGCGCCAGCAGCCAAGCCCTTGGTGAGGGGGATAATGAGCAGTTCTTC; CDR3: CASSQALGEGDNEQFF
J: TRBJ1-2; size: once; V: TRBV19; D: TRBD1; DNA: TGTGCCAGTAGTCTTAGACAGGGGGCTCCATATGGCTACACCTTC; CDR3: CASSLRQGAPYGYTF
J: TRBJ1-5; size: -; V: TRBV15; D: TRBD1; DNA: TGTGCCACCAGCTTGACAGGGAAGAATCAGCCCCAGCATTTT; CDR3: CATSLTGKNQPQHF
J: TRBJ1-1; size: -; V: TRBV19; D: TRBD1; DNA: TGTGCCAGTCGGGACAGAAAGAGACTGAACACTGAAGCTTTCTTT; CDR3: CASRDRKRLNTEAFF
J: TRBJ1-3; size: -; V: TRBV18; D: TRBD1; DNA: TGTGCCAGCTCACGGGACAGGGTCGGAAACACCATATATTTT; CDR3: CASSRDRVGNTIYF
J: TRBJ2-2; size: few; V: TRBV10-3; D: -; DNA: TGTGCCATCAGTGAAATCCGGGAAAGAAACACCGGGGAGCTGTTTTTT; CDR3: CAISEIRERNTGELFF
J: TRBJ1-4; size: -; V: TRBV5-4; D: TRBD1; DNA: TGTGCCAGCAGCTCACAAGGGGGACAGTTTGAGGAAAAACTGTTTTTT; CDR3: CASSSQGGQFEEKLFF
J: TRBJ1-2; size: few; V: TRBV6-5; D: TRBD1; DNA: TGTGCCAGCAGCGGGACAGGGAACTATGGCTACACCTTC; CDR3: CASSGTGNYGYTF
J: TRBJ1-1; size: -; V: TRBV5-1; D: TRBD1; DNA: TGCGCCAGCAGCCAGGACAGGGTAACTGAAGCTTTCTTT; CDR3: CASSQDRVTEAFF
J: TRBJ1-3; size: -; V: TRBV29-1; D: -; DNA: TGCAGCGTGCGATCCAGGGGATCTGGAAACACCATATATTTT; CDR3: CSVRSRGSGNTIYF
J: TRBJ2-1; size: -; V: TRBV27; D: TRBD2; DNA: TGTGCCAGCAGTTTAGGGGCTAGCGGGAACAATGAGCAGTTCTTC; CDR3: CASSLGASGNNEQFF
J: TRBJ1-5; size: once; V: TRBV4-1; D: -; DNA: TGCGCCAGCAGCCAACAATCTTGGGCAGTTTGGCAGCAGCCCCAGCATTTT; CDR3: CASSQQSWAVWQQPQHF
J: TRBJ2-1; size: -; V: TRBV11-3; D: TRBD2; DNA: TGTGCCAGCAGCTACCGAGCGACTAGCGGGAATAATGAGCAGTTCTTC; CDR3: CASSYRATSGNNEQFF
J: TRBJ2-3; size: -; V: TRBV2; D: TRBD1; DNA: TGTGCCAGCATGAGGAGGTCCGGGACAGCCGATACGCAGTATTTT; CDR3: CASMRRSGTADTQYF
J: TRBJ1-2; size: -; V: TRBV9; D: TRBD1; DNA: TGTGCCAGCAGCACAGGGGGCCTGGGATATGGCTACACCTTC; CDR3: CASSTGGLGYGYTF
J: TRBJ2-2; size: -; V: TRBV5-1; D: TRBD1; DNA: TGCGCCAGCAGCTCCCAACGGACAGGGGCGGCCGGGGAGCTGTTTTTT; CDR3: CASSSQRTGAAGELFF
J: TRBJ2-3; size: -; V: TRBV5-1; D: TRBD2; DNA: TGCGCCAGCACCGCCGGGCGGGAGAGGACAGATACGCAGTATTTT; CDR3: CASTAGRERTDTQYF
J: TRBJ1-1; size: few; V: TRBV4-3; D: -; DNA: TGCGCCAGCAGCCCTGCCCTGGGGGGGCGCGCAGCTTTCTTT; CDR3: CASSPALGGRAAFF
J: TRBJ1-5; size: -; V: TRBV21-1; D: -; DNA: TGTGCCAGCAGCAAAGGGACAGTTTGGGATAGCAATCAGCCCCAGCATTTT; CDR3: CASSKGTVWDSNQPQHF
J: TRBJ1-2; size: -; V: TRBV5-4; D: TRBD1; DNA: TGTGCCAGCAGCTTGGTCGCGCAGGGGGCGGGTGGCTACACCTTC; CDR3: CASSLVAQGAGGYTF
J: TRBJ2-2; size: -; V: TRBV7-2; D: -; DNA: TGTGCCAGCAGCTTTCCGGGTATGGGGCTGTTTTTT; CDR3: CASSFPGMGLFF
J: TRBJ2-7; size: -; V: TRBV27; D: -; DNA: TGTGCCAGCAGTAAACGGGAGTATTCCGAGCGGTACTTC; CDR3: CASSKREYSERYF
J: TRBJ2-5; size: few; V: TRBV2; D: -; DNA: TGTGCCAGCATGGCGACTAAGCAAGAGACCCAGTACTTC; CDR3: CASMATKQETQYF